This TCR beta chain comes out of a study of T cell repertoires in cytomegalovirus infection. Study as a whole: Public TCR beta signatures were indicative of both CMV infection and a matching HLA type. The study, taken as a whole, reports: Cumulative public TCR beta family frequency identified carriers of CMV plus the relevant HLA. In two of eight donors, the top clonotype was HLA-C-restricted CMV-specific.

CDR3 length equals 16 residues. Germline V gene lookup returns CDR1 SGHRS and CDR2 YFSETQ. The trim removed 2 bases at V and 4 bases at J, leaving 8 bases unmatched. TCRdb itself ran the reads through MiXCR, one entry per CDR3 protein. Among about 140,000 distinct CDR3 sequences, roughly 6.5% were seen once, and the ten largest hold roughly 18%. Details on this clonotype: Its target is unknown.

What was sequenced was PBMCs. The sequence came from a human donor in good health (CMV status not recorded). Some clones in this sample may be carry-over from other donors' samples. The V call is TRBV5-1, the J call TRBJ2-2, with 7 bases that match TRBD1. CDR3 region: CASSFNRGRGTGELFF. CDR3 DNA: TGCGCCAGCAGCTTCAACAGGGGAAGGGGCACCGGGGAGCTGTTTTTT.